The 24 T cell receptor beta chains below were found in one sample sequenced in a study of blood T cell repertoires in COVID-19. Profiling relied on immunoSEQ multiplex PCR, and the TCRdb table lists in-frame clones only, not all of them. The sample consists of approximately 300,000 clones, nearly 90% of them appearing once. The sequencing input was PBMCs or T cells enriched from blood (not recorded which). These receptors all come from a woman under 40 who had recovered from COVID-19.

The chain links TRBV29-1 to TRBJ2-7; 9 bases fit TRBD1. J lost 4 bases, V lost 6 bases, and 10 bases had no gene match. This CDR3 has 14 amino acids. The germline V gene encodes CDR1 SQVTM and CDR2 ANQGSEA. As DNA, the CDR3 is TGCAGCGTGGAGCTACGACAGGGGGTTTACGAGCAGTACTTC. It codes for CSVELRQGVYEQYF.

V and J are TRBV27 and TRBJ2-1; TRBD2 matches 7 bases. The CDR3 consists of 13 residues. CDR1 and CDR2 from the germline V gene are MNHEY and SMNVEV (reference sequence). V gave up 3 bases and J gave up 5 bases; unmatched junction bases: 1. The CDR3 sequence: CASSFGTNNEQFF. The CDR3 coding sequence is TGTGCCAGCAGTTTCGGGACTAACAATGAGCAGTTCTTC.

CDR3 sequence: CASSLNSGMNTEAFF. The CDR3 nucleotides read TGTGCCAGCAGCTTAAACAGCGGGATGAACACTGAAGCTTTCTTT. V is TRBV7-2 and J is TRBJ1-1, with D hard to call. The V gene's germline CDR1 is SGHTA and CDR2 FQGNSA. V was clipped by 2 bases and J by 0 bases, with 10 bases between them. The CDR3 is 15 residues long.

A single count supports this clone. The chain couples TRBV12-3 or TRBV12-4 to TRBJ1-1, with 9 bases fitting TRBD1. The CDR3 runs 13 residues. V lost 3 bases to trimming and J lost 10 bases; unmatched junction nucleotides: 6. The CDR3 region has the DNA TGTGCCAGCAGTTTGACAGGGGGTAGGGTAGCTTTCTTT. Translation gives CASSLTGGRVAFF.

The genes are TRBV5-1 and TRBJ1-4; a weak D match, TRBD1 (5 bases). Deletions cut 2 bases from V and 7 bases from J, with 18 bases between. CDR1 and CDR2 (germline): SGHRS, YFSETQ. The length of the CDR3 is 16 residues. The CDR3 spells CASSFTGVLGGEKLFF. CDR3 bases: TGCGCCAGCAGCTTCACGGGGGTTTTAGGAGGTGAAAAACTGTTTTTT.

The genes are TRBV10-1 and TRBJ2-3, with 16 bases that match TRBD2. V lost 5 bases to trimming and J lost 2 bases; unmatched junction nucleotides: 7. This CDR3 is 18 amino acids long. CDR1 and CDR2 from the germline V gene are WNHNN and SYGVQD (reference sequence). CDR3 nucleotides: TGCGCCAGCAGTCCTACTGGGACTAGCGGGGGGGTCACAGATACGCAGTATTTT. It is translated as CASSPTGTSGGVTDTQYF.

This clone is a singleton in its sample. J is TRBJ1-1 and V is TRBV7-9; D is uncertain. The V end was cut by 6 bases, the J end by 5 bases, with 7 bases between. The CDR3 covers 11 residues. The germline V gene encodes CDR1 SEHNR and CDR2 FQNEAQ (reference sequence). The CDR3, as DNA: TGTGCCAGCAGGCGGGGTACTGAAGCTTTCTTT. It codes for CASRRGTEAFF.

This clone has just one count. The V and J genes are TRBV27 and TRBJ1-6, with TRBD1 matching over 9 bases. The CDR3 contains 14 residues. Trimming cost V 7 bases and J 7 bases; bases outside gene matches: 5. Looked up from germline, CDR1 is MNHEY and CDR2 is SMNVEV (reference sequence). Here the CDR3 reads CASTRTGVNSPLHF. As DNA, the CDR3 is TGTGCCAGCACCAGGACAGGGGTAAATTCACCCCTCCACTTT.

The gene calls are TRBV9 and TRBJ1-4, with 8 bases aligning to TRBD1. The CDR3 sequence is 14 residues long. V lost 3 bases and J lost 10; bases outside the gene matches: 8. Germline V gene data show CDR1 as SGDLS and CDR2 as YYNGEE. In nucleotides, the CDR3 is TGTGCCAGCAGCGCAGGGACAGGTTCTGGAAAACTGTTTTTT. It yields the protein CASSAGTGSGKLFF. Full variable domain (missing parts from reference TRBV9 and TRBJ1-4): DSGVTQTPKHLITATGQRVTLRCSPRSGDLSVYWYQQSLDQGLQFLIQYYNGEERAKGNILERFSAQQFPDLHSELNLSSLELGDSALYFCASSAGTGSGKLFFGSGTQLSVL.

The J gene is TRBJ1-4, the V gene TRBV5-4; maybe TRBD1 (6 bases). CDR1 is SGHNT, CDR2 YYREEE, per germline (reference sequence). The CDR3 is 14 amino acids. With 4 bases removed from V and 5 bases from J, the gap between germline ends came to 12 bases. CDR3 DNA: TGTGCCAGCAGCCGGGACACTAAGAATGAAAAACTGTTTTTT. Encoded protein: CASSRDTKNEKLFF. Drawing the rest from reference TRBV5-4 and TRBJ1-4, the complete variable domain is ETGVTQSPTHLIKTRGQQVTLRCSSQSGHNTVSWYQQALGQGPQFIFQYYREEENGRGNFPPRFSGLQFPNYSSELNVNALELDDSALYLCASSRDTKNEKLFFGSGTQLSVL.

The chain carries TRBV2 and TRBJ2-1; 7 nucleotides line up with TRBD1. Germline V gene sequence: CDR1 SNHLY, CDR2 FYNNEI. The V gene end was trimmed by 6 bases and the J gene end by 8 bases; junction bases not matched to a gene: 4. The CDR3 extends over 12 amino acids. The CDR3 spells CASRGTVDEQFF. CDR3 bases: TGTGCCAGCAGGGGGACAGTTGATGAGCAGTTCTTC.

A note on this clone: Other nucleotide sequences from this sample produce the same CDR3. The genes are TRBV10-3 and TRBJ2-7; possibly TRBD1 for D (6 bases). The CDR3 has 12 amino acids. The germline CDR1 and CDR2 sequences are ENHRY and SYGVKD. Trimming left V 5 bases short and J 6 bases short, with 11 bases between. The DNA of the CDR3 is TGTGCCATCAGTCTTACAGGGAGCGAGCAGTACTTC. Translation: CAISLTGSEQYF.

The CDR3 protein is CASSPYRGYGYTF. DNA for the CDR3: TGTGCCAGCAGTCCGTACAGGGGATATGGCTACACCTTC. V gene TRBV27 combines with J gene TRBJ1-2, with TRBD1 matching over 7 bases. Germline loops: CDR1 MNHEY, CDR2 SMNVEV (reference sequence). The CDR3 loop spans 13 amino acids. V dropped 5 bases and J dropped 5; count of bases not matched to a gene: 5.

The chain has TRBV12-5 and TRBJ1-4, with D unclear. V lost 6 bases and J lost 1, with 6 bases in between. Germline CDR1 reads LGHNT; CDR2 reads FRNRAP. The CDR3 loop spans 13 amino acids. The CDR3 nucleotides read TGTGCTAGTGGGGCCAGAACTAATGAAAAACTGTTTTTT. Translation: CASGARTNEKLFF.

The chain carries TRBV6-2 or TRBV6-3 and TRBJ2-3, with D perhaps matching TRBD2 (5 bases). From germline, CDR1 is MNHEY and CDR2 SVGEGT. CDR3 size: 13 residues. Trimming took 4 bases from V and 8 from J, leaving 13 bases between them. The CDR3 DNA sequence: TGTGCCAGCAGTTCCCGGGCGGCGGGTACGCAGTATTTT. Translating gives CASSSRAAGTQYF.

The chain recombines TRBV5-1 with TRBJ1-1; D unresolved. CDR3 size: 16 residues. The V end was cut by 4 bases, the J end by 5 bases, with 21 bases between. CDR1 and CDR2 (germline): SGHRS, YFSETQ. The DNA of the CDR3 is TGCGCCAGCAGCGCTGCCTCTTTTTACAGCGGGACTGAAGCTTTCTTT. Its protein is CASSAASFYSGTEAFF.

The genes are TRBV5-1 and TRBJ2-1, with TRBD2 identical over 13 bases. The CDR3 is made up of 18 amino acids. V trimming: 3 bases; J trimming: 12 bases; junction bases outside the gene matches: 18. Germline V CDR1 and CDR2: SGHRS, YFSETQ. The chain's CDR3 is CASSSRITTSGGPVGQFF. The CDR3 DNA reads TGCGCCAGCAGCTCCCGAATAACGACTAGCGGGGGGCCGGTCGGGCAGTTCTTC.

V and J are TRBV7-3 and TRBJ1-1; D uncertain. CDR3 length: 13 amino acids. Germline loops: CDR1 SGHTA, CDR2 FQGTGA. The V gene lost 1 base and the J gene lost 3 bases, with 6 bases spanning the gap. The CDR3 sequence: CASSLRLDTEAFF. In DNA, the CDR3 is TGTGCCAGCAGCTTAAGGCTAGACACTGAAGCTTTCTTT.

V gene TRBV5-1 combines with J gene TRBJ2-2; D may be TRBD2 (5 bases). There are 17 residues in the CDR3. Trimming left V 2 bases short and J 5 bases short, with 19 bases between. The germline V gene has CDR1 SGHRS and CDR2 YFSETQ. The CDR3 loop reads CASSFSVTAQSTGELFF. DNA of the CDR3: TGCGCCAGCAGCTTTAGCGTGACCGCCCAATCGACCGGGGAGCTGTTTTTT.

This clone was found once. The chain combines TRBV5-6 with TRBJ1-1; no clear D. V shed 3 bases and J shed 3 bases, with 12 bases lying between them. The germline CDR1 and CDR2 sequences are SGHDT and YYEEEE. This CDR3 has 14 amino acids. The CDR3 nucleotides are TGTGCCAGCAGCTACACTGGCACAGACACTGAAGCTTTCTTT. Translation: CASSYTGTDTEAFF.

This sequence joins TRBV12-2 and TRBJ1-3; the D call of TRBD1 is as the table states it, not checked on the DNA. TRBV12-2 is classified as a pseudogene. This CDR3 comprises 15 residues. The chain's CDR3 is CASRSGTGRGNTIYF. CDR3 DNA: TGTGCAAGTCGCTCAGGAACAGGGCGGGGAAACACCATATATTTT.

This chain uses TRBV7-2 with TRBJ2-7; TRBD2 agrees at 7 bases. V lost 4 bases, J lost 4 bases, and 13 bases stayed unmatched. The CDR3 extends over 16 amino acids. Germline CDR1 is SGHTA and CDR2 is FQGNSA. CDR3: CASSSSLYGGRYEQYF. The CDR3 bases are TGTGCCAGCAGCTCCTCGCTTTACGGGGGGAGGTACGAGCAGTACTTC.

This clone occurred once. V is TRBV12-3 or TRBV12-4 and J is TRBJ1-1; no clear D. This CDR3 is 12 amino acids long. Trimming cost V 6 bases and J 6 bases, with 11 bases left between them. The CDR3: CASSLLSSEAFF. For the CDR3, the DNA is TGTGCCAGCAGCCTTCTCTCGTCTGAAGCTTTCTTT.

This rearrangement joins TRBV6-5 to TRBJ1-5, with 7 bases that match TRBD1. Per germline, CDR1 MNHEY and CDR2 SVGAGI. J gave up 0 bases and V 7 bases, and 6 bases lay outside the gene matches. CDR3 length equals 15 residues. The CDR3 bases are TGTGCCAGCAATCACAGGGGCAATAGCAATCAGCCCCAGCATTTT. This sequence encodes CASNHRGNSNQPQHF.